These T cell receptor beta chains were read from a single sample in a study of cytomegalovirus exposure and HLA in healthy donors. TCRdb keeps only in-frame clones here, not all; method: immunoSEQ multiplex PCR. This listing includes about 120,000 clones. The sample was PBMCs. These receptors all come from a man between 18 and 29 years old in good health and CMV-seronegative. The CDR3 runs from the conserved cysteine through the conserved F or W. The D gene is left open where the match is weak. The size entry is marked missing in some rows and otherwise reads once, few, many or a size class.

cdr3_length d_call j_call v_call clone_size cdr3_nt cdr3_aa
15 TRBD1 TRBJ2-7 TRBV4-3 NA TGCGCCAGCAGCCAAGATCAGGGGGCCTCCTACGAGCAGTACTTC CASSQDQGASYEQYF
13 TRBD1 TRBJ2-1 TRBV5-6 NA TGTGCCAGCAGCCCGACAGGGTTCAATGAGCAGTTCTTC CASSPTGFNEQFF
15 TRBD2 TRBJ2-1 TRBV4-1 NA TGCGCCAGCAGCCAAGAACCTAGCGGGAGTGTTGAGCAGTTCTTC CASSQEPSGSVEQFF
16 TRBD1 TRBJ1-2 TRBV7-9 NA TGTGCCAGCACCGGGGACAGGCAATACTTTAACTATGGCTACACCTTC CASTGDRQYFNYGYTF
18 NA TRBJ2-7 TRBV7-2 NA TGTGCCAGCAGCTTAGGTAGAGGGACCGGGCGGGACGACTACGAGCAGTACTTC CASSLGRGTGRDDYEQYF
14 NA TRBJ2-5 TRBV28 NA TGTGCCAGCAGGGAGGGGTGGAGTGTTGAGACCCAGTACTTC CASREGWSVETQYF
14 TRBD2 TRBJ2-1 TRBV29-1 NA TGCAGCGTGGCCGGGACTAGCGGGGTCAATGAGCAGTTCTTC CSVAGTSGVNEQFF
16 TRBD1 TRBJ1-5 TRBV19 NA TGTGCCAGTAGTAGGGACAGACCTTATAGCAATCAGCCCCAGCATTTT CASSRDRPYSNQPQHF
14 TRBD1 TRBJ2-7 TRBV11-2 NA TGTGCCAGCAGCTTAGAAGGGACAGGGACCGAGCAGTACTTC CASSLEGTGTEQYF
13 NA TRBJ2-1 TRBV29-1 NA TGCAGCGTTGGACGGAGCTCCTACAATGAGCAGTTCTTC CSVGRSSYNEQFF
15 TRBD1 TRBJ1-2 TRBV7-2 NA TGTGCCAGCAGCCAGCAGGGACAGATCTCCTATGGCTACACCTTC CASSQQGQISYGYTF
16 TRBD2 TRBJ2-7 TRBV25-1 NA TGTGCCAGCAGTGAATCGCACGGGGGGGTTTTGGGCGAGCAGTACTTC CASSESHGGVLGEQYF
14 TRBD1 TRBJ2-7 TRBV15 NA TGTGCCACCAGCCACCGGGACAGGGTGTACGAGCAGTACTTC CATSHRDRVYEQYF
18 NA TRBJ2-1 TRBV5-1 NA TGCGCCAGCAGCTTGGTCACCCCCGGGACTGCAACTACAATGAAGCAGTTCTTC CASSLVTPGTATTMKQFF
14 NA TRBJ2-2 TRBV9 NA TGTGCCAGCAGCCCCGTTCAGGGAACCGGGGAGCTGTTTTTT CASSPVQGTGELFF
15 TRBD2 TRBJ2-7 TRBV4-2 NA TGTGCCAGCAGCCAACCGGGACTAGCGATCTACGAGCAGTACTTC CASSQPGLAIYEQYF
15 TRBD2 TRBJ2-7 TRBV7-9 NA TGTGCCAGCAGCTTAGCTAGGGGCGGGGGCTACGAGCAGTACTTC CASSLARGGGYEQYF
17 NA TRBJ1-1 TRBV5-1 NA TGCGCCAGCAGCTTAATTATGGGGGCTTCCATGAACACTGAAGCTTTCTTT CASSLIMGASMNTEAFF
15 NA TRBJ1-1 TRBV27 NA TGTGCCAGCAGTTTACAGGGGTTCCGCGACACTGAAGCTTTCTTT CASSLQGFRDTEAFF
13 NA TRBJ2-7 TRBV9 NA TGTGCCAGCAGCGCGTCCCGGGAGAGCGTGCAGTACTTC CASSASRESVQYF
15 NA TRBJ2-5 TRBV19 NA TGTGCCAGTAGTATAGGCCTACGGGTGGGTGAGACCCAGTACTTC CASSIGLRVGETQYF
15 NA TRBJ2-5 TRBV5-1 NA TGCGCCAGCGGAGGCTACGGGGAAGGACGGGAGACCCAGTACTTC CASGGYGEGRETQYF
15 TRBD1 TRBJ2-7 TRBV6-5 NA TGTGCCAGCACTAAACTAGGACAGGGTGTTACAGAGCAGTACTTC CASTKLGQGVTEQYF
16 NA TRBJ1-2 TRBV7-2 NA TGTGCCAGCAGCCCCCGCCCAGGAGGTCATAACTATGGCTACACCTTC CASSPRPGGHNYGYTF
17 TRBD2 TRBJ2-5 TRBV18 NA TGTGCCAGCTCACCAGGGACTAGCGGGACGTTACAAGAGACCCAGTACTTC CASSPGTSGTLQETQYF
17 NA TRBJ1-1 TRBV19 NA TGTGCCAGTAGTATAGAGGCCCAGGGTGGGATGAACACTGAAGCTTTCTTT CASSIEAQGGMNTEAFF
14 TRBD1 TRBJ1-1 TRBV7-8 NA TGTGCCAGCAGGAGACGGGGGACAGACACTGAAGCTTTCTTT CASRRRGTDTEAFF
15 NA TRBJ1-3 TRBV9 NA TGTGCCAGCAGCCCTCATGTTCGGGAAGGGAACACCATATATTTT CASSPHVREGNTIYF
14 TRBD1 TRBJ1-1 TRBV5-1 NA TGCGCCAGCAGCACAGGGACAGGGAACACTGAAGCTTTCTTT CASSTGTGNTEAFF
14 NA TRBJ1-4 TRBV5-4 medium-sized TGTGCCAGCAGCTTGGGGGGGGTTAATGAAAAACTGTTTTTT CASSLGGVNEKLFF
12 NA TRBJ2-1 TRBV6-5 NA TGTGCCAGCAGATCAGGGGCGGGTGAGCAGTTCTTC CASRSGAGEQFF
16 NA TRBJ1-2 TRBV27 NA TGTGCCAGCAGTTTCCTGAGTTTTGGACAGCCTTATGGCTACACCTTC CASSFLSFGQPYGYTF
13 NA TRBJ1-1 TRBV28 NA TGTGCCAGCAGTTTACCGGGGAACACTGAAGCTTTCTTT CASSLPGNTEAFF
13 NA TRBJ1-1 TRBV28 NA TGTGCCAGCAGTCCAAACAGGCCCACTGAAGCTTTCTTT CASSPNRPTEAFF
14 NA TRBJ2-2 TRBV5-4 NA TGTGCCAGCAGCCCAAGAGCGAACACCGGGGAGCTGTTTTTT CASSPRANTGELFF
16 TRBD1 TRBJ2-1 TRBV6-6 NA TGTGCCAGCAGAACTTCGATAGGGGGCGCATCAGTTGAGCAGTTCTTC CASRTSIGGASVEQFF
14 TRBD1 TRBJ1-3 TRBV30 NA TGTGCCTGGAGTGTGTCAGGGGGGAAGAACACCATATATTTT CAWSVSGGKNTIYF
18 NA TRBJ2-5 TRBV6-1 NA TGTGCCAGCAGTGAAGAGTCCGATGAGGCTTTTGGGGGGGAGACCCAGTACTTC CASSEESDEAFGGETQYF
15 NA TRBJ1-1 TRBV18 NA TGTGCCAGCTCAGAAAATCTGGGGGGGGGCACTGAAGCTTTCTTT CASSENLGGGTEAFF
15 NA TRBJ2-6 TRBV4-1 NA TGCGCCAGCAGCCAGGCAGGCCCCGGGGCCAACGTCCTGACTTTC CASSQAGPGANVLTF
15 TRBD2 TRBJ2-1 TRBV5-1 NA TGCGCCAGCAGCTTGGTAGCGGGGGCATACAATGAGCAGTTCTTC CASSLVAGAYNEQFF
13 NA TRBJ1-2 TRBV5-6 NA TGTGCCAGCAGCTCCCCAGGGGTCTATGGCTACACCTTC CASSSPGVYGYTF
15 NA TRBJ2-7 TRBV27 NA TGTGCCAGCGGGGGGGCCGGGACGGGCACTTGGGAGCAGTACTTC CASGGAGTGTWEQYF
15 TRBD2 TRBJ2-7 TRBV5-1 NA TGCGCCAGCAGCCCGCGCCCATCCGGGGGGAGTGCGCAGTACTTC CASSPRPSGGSAQYF
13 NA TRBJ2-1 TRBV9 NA TGTGCCAGCAGCGGGTCAGGGGTCAATGAGCAGTTCTTC CASSGSGVNEQFF
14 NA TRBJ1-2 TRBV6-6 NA TGTGCCAGCAGTTATAGAGGGAATGACTATGGCTACACCTTC CASSYRGNDYGYTF
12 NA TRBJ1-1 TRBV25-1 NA TGTGCCAGCAGTGAATCGGTCACTGAAGCTTTCTTT CASSESVTEAFF